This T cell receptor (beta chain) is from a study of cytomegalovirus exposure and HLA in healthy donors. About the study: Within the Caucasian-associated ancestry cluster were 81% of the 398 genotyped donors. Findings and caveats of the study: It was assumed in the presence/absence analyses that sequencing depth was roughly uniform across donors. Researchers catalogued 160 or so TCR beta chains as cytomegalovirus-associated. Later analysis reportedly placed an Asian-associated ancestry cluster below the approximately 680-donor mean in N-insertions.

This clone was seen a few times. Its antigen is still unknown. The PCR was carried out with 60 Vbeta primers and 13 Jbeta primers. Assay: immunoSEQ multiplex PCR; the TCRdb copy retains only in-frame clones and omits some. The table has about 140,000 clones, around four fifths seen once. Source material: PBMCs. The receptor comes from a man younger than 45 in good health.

The CDR3 region is CASSQGPNQPQHF. CDR3 sequence (DNA): TGCGCCAGCAGCCAAGGGCCCAATCAGCCCCAGCATTTT. The chain combines TRBV4-1 with TRBJ1-5; no reliable D call. CDR3 length: 13 residues. V was clipped by 1 base and J by 3 bases, with 4 bases between them. The germline V gene encodes CDR1 MGHRA and CDR2 YSYEKL.